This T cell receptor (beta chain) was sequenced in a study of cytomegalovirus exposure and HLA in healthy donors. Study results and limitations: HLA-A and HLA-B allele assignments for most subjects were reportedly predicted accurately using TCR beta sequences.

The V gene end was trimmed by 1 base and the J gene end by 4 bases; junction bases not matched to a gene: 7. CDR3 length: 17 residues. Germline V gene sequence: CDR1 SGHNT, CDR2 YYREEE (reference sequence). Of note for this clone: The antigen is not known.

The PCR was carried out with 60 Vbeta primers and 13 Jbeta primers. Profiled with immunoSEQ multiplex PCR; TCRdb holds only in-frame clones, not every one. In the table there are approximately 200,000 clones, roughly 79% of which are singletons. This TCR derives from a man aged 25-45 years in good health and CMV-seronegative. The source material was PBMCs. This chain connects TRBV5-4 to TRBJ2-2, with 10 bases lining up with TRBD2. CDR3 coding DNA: TGTGCCAGCAGCTTGCCGGCTAGCGGGAGTATCACCGGGGAGCTGTTTTTT. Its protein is CASSLPASGSITGELFF. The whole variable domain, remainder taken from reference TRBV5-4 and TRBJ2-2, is ETGVTQSPTHLIKTRGQQVTLRCSSQSGHNTVSWYQQALGQGPQFIFQYYREEENGRGNFPPRFSGLQFPNYSSELNVNALELDDSALYLCASSLPASGSITGELFFGEGSRLTVL.